Below, 15 T cell receptor beta chains from the same sample are listed, as sequenced in a study of T-cell reconstitution after alpha-beta-depleted transplantation in children. Preparing the TCRbeta library involved the use of unique molecular identifiers. From the PCR reads, TCRdb called clonotypes with MiXCR, one entry per CDR3 protein. The sample has about 610,000 distinct CDR3 sequences, roughly 30% seen once. The material was PBMCs, obtained before TCRalphabeta/CD19-depleted stem cell transplant. The receptor set was obtained from a boy under two years old with Wiskott-Aldrich syndrome, due to receive a stem cell transplant.

This chain joins TRBV15 and TRBJ2-5; the match to TRBD1 covers 7 bases. Trimming took 1 base from V and 2 from J; bases not matched to a gene: 4. The CDR3 is made up of 15 amino acids. Germline CDR1 LNHNV, CDR2 YYDKDF (reference sequence). CDR3: CATSRGGDRQETQYF. The CDR3 bases are TGTGCCACCAGCAGAGGAGGGGACAGACAAGAGACCCAGTACTTC.

This chain uses TRBV5-1 with TRBJ1-2; 10 bases line up with TRBD1. The CDR3 length is 17 residues. Losses at the gene ends were 3 bases for V and 5 bases for J; bases not matched to a gene: 13. CDR1 and CDR2 (germline): SGHRS, YFSETQ. The CDR3 here is CASSWTGTGAPGYGYTF. For the CDR3, the DNA is TGCGCCAGCAGCTGGACCGGGACAGGGGCCCCGGGGTATGGCTACACCTTC. Full variable domain (missing parts from reference TRBV5-1 and TRBJ1-2): KAGVTQTPRYLIKTRGQQVTLSCSPISGHRSVSWYQQTPGQGLQFLFEYFSETQRNKGNFPGRFSGRQFSNSRSEMNVSTLELGDSALYLCASSWTGTGAPGYGYTFGSGTRLTVV.

The chain combines TRBV9 with TRBJ2-5; a possible D gene is TRBD1 (6 bases). V dropped 6 bases and J dropped 5 bases, with 17 bases sitting between them. CDR1 and CDR2 from the germline V gene are SGDLS and YYNGEE. CDR3 size: 14 residues. CDR3 loop: CASTTTGSSETQYF. The CDR3 bases are TGTGCCAGCACCACGACAGGATCTTCGGAGACCCAGTACTTC.

CDR3 sequence (DNA): TGTGCCAGCAGCCCGGCAGGGACTAGATTCCAGCCCCAGCATTTT. Its protein is CASSPAGTRFQPQHF. V gene TRBV27 combines with J gene TRBJ1-5; a possible D gene is TRBD1 (5 bases). Per germline, CDR1 MNHEY and CDR2 SMNVEV (reference sequence). V dropped 6 bases and J dropped 7 bases, with 19 bases sitting between them. The CDR3 spans 15 residues.

This clonotype was counted between two and nine times. J is TRBJ2-7 and V is TRBV10-3; 12 bases align to TRBD2. The CDR3 sequence is 12 residues long. V gave up 9 bases and J gave up 7 bases; unmatched junction bases: 4. Germline CDR1 and CDR2: ENHRY and SYGVKD. CDR3: CAIRLAGAEQYF. The CDR3 region has the DNA TGTGCCATTCGACTAGCGGGAGCTGAGCAGTACTTC.

This chain joins TRBV5-5 and TRBJ2-5; 7 positions agree with TRBD1. The V segment lost 4 bases and the J segment 5 bases; nucleotides outside the gene matches: 14. Germline CDR1 is SGHKS and CDR2 is YYEKEE (reference sequence). This CDR3 has 16 residues. CDR3 protein: CASSRAPTGIDETQYF. The CDR3 DNA reads as TGTGCCAGCAGCCGCGCACCGACAGGGATCGACGAGACCCAGTACTTC.

The genes are TRBV7-9 and TRBJ2-1; TRBD2 aligns across 10 bases. V gave up 4 bases and J gave up 2 bases; unmatched junction bases: 8. The CDR3 extends over 17 amino acids. Per the germline V gene, CDR1 is SEHNR and CDR2 is FQNEAQ (reference sequence). CDR3 protein: CASSSRSGRAPYNEQFF. The CDR3 nucleotides are TGTGCCAGCAGCTCGCGAAGCGGGAGGGCCCCCTACAATGAGCAGTTCTTC.

The chain is built from TRBV10-3 and TRBJ1-6; no definite D call. V lost 10 bases to trimming and J lost 10 bases, with 14 bases between them. From germline, CDR1 is ENHRY and CDR2 SYGVKD. The CDR3 is 12 amino acids. The DNA of the CDR3 is TGTGCCACGTCAAGTTCGGGCTCACCCCTCCACTTT. Translation: CATSSSGSPLHF.

CDR3 loop: CASSLRQGMGPEAFF. CDR3 sequence (DNA): TGTGCCAGCAGTCTTAGACAGGGGATGGGGCCTGAAGCTTTCTTT. V is TRBV12-3 or TRBV12-4 and J is TRBJ1-1; 8 nucleotides line up with TRBD1. This CDR3 comprises 15 residues. The junction had 11 bases not matched to a gene; V was cut back by 5 bases and J by 6 bases.

In its sample, this clonotype was seen a few times. The chain combines TRBV5-1 with TRBJ2-2; D is ambiguous. The V and J ends lost 0 bases and 0 bases respectively, with 6 bases between them. The CDR3 is 15 residues long. Germline loops: CDR1 SGHRS, CDR2 YFSETQ. This CDR3 reads CASSLAKTNTGELFF. CDR3 coding DNA: TGCGCCAGCAGCTTGGCCAAGACGAACACCGGGGAGCTGTTTTTT.

This clonotype has just a few counts. This sequence joins TRBV20-1 and TRBJ2-2; D not resolved. V lost 0 bases and J 4 bases, leaving 6 bases between the germline ends. The CDR3 covers 13 residues. Germline V CDR1 and CDR2: DFQATT, SNEGSKA (reference sequence). In DNA, the CDR3 is TGCAGTGCTAGAGATAGGCTCACCGGGGAGCTGTTTTTT. This translates into CSARDRLTGELFF.

This sequence joins TRBV18 and TRBJ1-1; 7 positions agree with TRBD1. CDR3 length equals 15 residues. Germline trimming cut 3 bases from V and 5 bases from J; bases unmatched to any gene: 9. Germline CDR1 and CDR2: KGHSH and LQKENI. The CDR3 nucleotides read TGTGCCAGCTCACCGAGTAAGGGGGCCCGAACTGAAGCTTTCTTT. This translates into CASSPSKGARTEAFF.

This clonotype was found a few times. The V and J genes are TRBV5-1 and TRBJ2-2, with 8 bases identical to TRBD1. Germline trimming cut 0 bases from V and 6 bases from J; bases unmatched to any gene: 4. The germline V gene encodes CDR1 SGHRS and CDR2 YFSETQ. The CDR3 length is 15 residues. The CDR3 nucleotides read TGCGCCAGCAGCTTGGAGGCCAGGGGGCCCGGGGAGCTGTTTTTT. As protein: CASSLEARGPGELFF.

This rearrangement joins TRBV7-9 to TRBJ1-6; D is undetermined. The V and J ends lost 3 bases and 9 bases respectively, with 6 bases between them. Looked up from germline, CDR1 is SEHNR and CDR2 is FQNEAQ (reference sequence). CDR3 length: 12 amino acids. The CDR3 bases are TGTGCCAGCAGCTTCCCGGGTTCACCCCTCCACTTT. The encoded protein is CASSFPGSPLHF.

The table lists this clonotype with a few counts. The chain uses TRBV5-1 and TRBJ2-5; 9 bases match TRBD1. The CDR3 consists of 15 residues. Germline V lookup: CDR1 SGHRS, CDR2 YFSETQ. The ends lost 3 bases at V and 2 bases at J; junction bases unmatched: 5. CDR3 protein: CASSYGTGLQETQYF. DNA for the CDR3: TGCGCCAGCAGCTATGGGACAGGGTTACAAGAGACCCAGTACTTC. Using reference TRBV5-1 and TRBJ2-5 for the parts outside the CDR3, the full variable domain is KAGVTQTPRYLIKTRGQQVTLSCSPISGHRSVSWYQQTPGQGLQFLFEYFSETQRNKGNFPGRFSGRQFSNSRSEMNVSTLELGDSALYLCASSYGTGLQETQYFGPGTRLLVL.